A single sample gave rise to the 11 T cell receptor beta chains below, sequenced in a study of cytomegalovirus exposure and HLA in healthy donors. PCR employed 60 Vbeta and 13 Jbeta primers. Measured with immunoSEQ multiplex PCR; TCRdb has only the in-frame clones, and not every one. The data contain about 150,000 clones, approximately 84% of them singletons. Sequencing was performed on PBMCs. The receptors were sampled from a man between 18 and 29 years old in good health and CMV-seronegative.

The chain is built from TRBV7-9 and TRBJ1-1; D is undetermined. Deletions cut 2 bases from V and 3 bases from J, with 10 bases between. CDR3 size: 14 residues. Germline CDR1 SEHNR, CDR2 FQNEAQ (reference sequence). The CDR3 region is CASSLNGWDTEAFF. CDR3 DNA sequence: TGTGCCAGCAGCTTAAACGGGTGGGACACTGAAGCTTTCTTT.

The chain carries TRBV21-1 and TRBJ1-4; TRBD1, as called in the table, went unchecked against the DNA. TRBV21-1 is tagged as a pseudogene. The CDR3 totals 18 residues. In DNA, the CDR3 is TGTGCCAGCAGCCGTACGTGGGACAGGGTTTGTTACCGTGAAAAACTGTTTTTT. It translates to CASSRTWDRVCYREKLFF.

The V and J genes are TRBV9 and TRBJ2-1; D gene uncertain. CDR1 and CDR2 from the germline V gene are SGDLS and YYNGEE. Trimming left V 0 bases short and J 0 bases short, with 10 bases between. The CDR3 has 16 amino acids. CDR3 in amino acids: CASSVVGWASYNEQFF. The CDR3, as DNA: TGTGCCAGCAGCGTAGTTGGGTGGGCCTCCTACAATGAGCAGTTCTTC.

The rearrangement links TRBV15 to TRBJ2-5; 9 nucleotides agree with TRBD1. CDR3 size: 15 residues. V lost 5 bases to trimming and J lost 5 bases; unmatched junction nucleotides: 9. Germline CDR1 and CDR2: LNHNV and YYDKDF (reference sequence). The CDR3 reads CATSAGTGKPETQYF. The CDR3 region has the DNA TGTGCCACCAGCGCCGGGACAGGGAAACCCGAGACCCAGTACTTC.

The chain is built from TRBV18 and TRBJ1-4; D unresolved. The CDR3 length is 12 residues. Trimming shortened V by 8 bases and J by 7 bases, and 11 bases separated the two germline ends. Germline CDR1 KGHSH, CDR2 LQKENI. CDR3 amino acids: CASNQVGEKLFF. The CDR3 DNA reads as TGTGCCAGCAACCAAGTCGGTGAAAAACTGTTTTTT.

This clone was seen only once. This CDR3 is CATSRYRQNYGYTF. In DNA, the CDR3 is TGTGCCACCAGCAGGTATCGCCAGAACTATGGCTACACCTTC. The chain is built from TRBV15 and TRBJ1-2; D remains ambiguous. The CDR3 runs 14 residues. V lost 3 bases and J 2 bases, leaving 10 bases between the germline ends. Germline-derived CDR1 and CDR2 are LNHNV and YYDKDF (reference sequence).

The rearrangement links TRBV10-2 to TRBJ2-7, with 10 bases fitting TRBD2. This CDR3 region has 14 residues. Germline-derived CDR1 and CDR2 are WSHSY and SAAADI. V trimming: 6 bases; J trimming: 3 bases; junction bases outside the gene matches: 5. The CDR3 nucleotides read TGCGCCAGCAGCCTGCTAGCGGGGGACTACGAGCAGTACTTC. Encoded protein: CASSLLAGDYEQYF.

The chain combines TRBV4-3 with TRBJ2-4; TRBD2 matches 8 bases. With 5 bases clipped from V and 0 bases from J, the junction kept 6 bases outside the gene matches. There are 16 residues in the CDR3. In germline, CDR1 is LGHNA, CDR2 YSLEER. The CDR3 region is CASSDSGDLAKNIQYF. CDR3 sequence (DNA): TGCGCCAGCAGCGATAGCGGGGACCTAGCCAAAAACATTCAGTACTTC.

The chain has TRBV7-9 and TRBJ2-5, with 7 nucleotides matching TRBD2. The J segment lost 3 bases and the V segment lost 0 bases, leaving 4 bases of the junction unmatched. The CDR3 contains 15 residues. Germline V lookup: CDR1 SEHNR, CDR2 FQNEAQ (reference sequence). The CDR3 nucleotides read TGTGCCAGCAGCTTAGCGAGGCTAGCGGAAGAGACCCAGTACTTC. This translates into CASSLARLAEETQYF. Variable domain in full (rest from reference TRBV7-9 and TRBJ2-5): DTGVSQNPRHKITKRGQNVTFRCDPISEHNRLYWYRQTLGQGPEFLTYFQNEAQLEKSRLLSDRFSAERPKGSFSTLEIQRTEQGDSAMYLCASSLARLAEETQYFGPGTRLLVL.

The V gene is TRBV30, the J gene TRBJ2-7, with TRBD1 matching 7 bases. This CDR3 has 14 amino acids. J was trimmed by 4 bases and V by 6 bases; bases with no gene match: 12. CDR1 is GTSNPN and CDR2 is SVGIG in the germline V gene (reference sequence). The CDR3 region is CACTKETGLYEQYF. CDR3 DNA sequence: TGTGCCTGTACAAAGGAGACAGGGCTGTACGAGCAGTACTTC.

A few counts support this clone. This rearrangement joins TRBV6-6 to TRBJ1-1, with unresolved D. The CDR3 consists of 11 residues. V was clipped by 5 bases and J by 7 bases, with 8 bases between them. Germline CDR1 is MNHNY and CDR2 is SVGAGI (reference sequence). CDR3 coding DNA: TGTGCCAGCAGTAACGGGGTTGAAGCTTTCTTT. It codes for CASSNGVEAFF.